These 2 T cell receptor beta chains came from one sample sequenced in a study of T cells in Graves' hyperthyroidism and ophthalmopathy. TCR beta CDR3 region amplification was performed from RNA transcripts. A first-round RT-PCR of the TCR CDR3 used the HTBI primer set. TCRdb ran MiXCR on the multiplex PCR reads and lists one entry per CDR3 protein. The sample contains hundreds of thousands of distinct CDR3 sequences, around 16% of which appear only once. The sequenced material came from blood. The receptors shown here come from a woman aged 40-49 years with Graves' ophthalmopathy.

This clonotype turned up a few times. This chain connects TRBV6-1 to TRBJ1-1; D possibly corresponds to TRBD1 (5 bases). The CDR3 runs to 15 residues. CDR1 and CDR2 (germline): MNHNS, SASEGT. The germline V and J ends were trimmed by 2 bases and 1 base, with 11 bases remaining between them. CDR3 region: CASSELGGKNTEAFF. The DNA of the CDR3 is TGTGCCAGCAGTGAACTTGGGGGGAAGAACACTGAAGCTTTCTTT.

This clonotype has just a few counts. The chain links TRBV27 to TRBJ1-5; D remains unclear. V lost 6 bases to trimming and J lost 1 base, with 13 bases between them. This CDR3 region has 15 residues. The germline CDR1 and CDR2 sequences are MNHEY and SMNVEV (reference sequence). CDR3: CASSLTFPSNQPQHF. The CDR3 DNA is TGTGCCAGCAGCCTTACCTTCCCGAGCAATCAGCCCCAGCATTTT.